This T cell receptor beta chain was profiled in a study of shared clonotypes between healthy human individuals (dated by TCRdb to the early 2020s). A note on the overall study: The cohort comprised two women and a few men aged 18 to 49 years. For each donor, CD4 naive and CD4 memory were each run on three plates, CD8 naive on two plates, and CD8 memory on one plate. To estimate repertoire size and how much clonotypes are shared between individuals, the study performed deep sequencing of blood TCR repertoires from a few healthy adults. To increase sequencing depth and limit assay-specific biases, different laboratories used diverse techniques to prepare libraries and sequence TCR repertoires. Per donor, leukapheresis produced somewhere between about 0.8 and 9.5 billion PBMCs.

TCR CDR3 regions were amplified from genomic DNA by multiplex PCR using the deep immunoSEQ assay. Extracted genomic DNA from each cell subset was distributed evenly across all wells of several immunoSEQ 96-well plates, and each plate was treated as a replicate. Each replicate PCR for sorted subsets received around 200 ng genomic DNA, equal to about 29,000 T cell genomes. Purified libraries were measured with a Qubit 3.0 fluorometer, size-checked on a Bioanalyzer 2100, and measured again with the KAPA Library Quantification kit. Each immunoSEQ 96-well plate was sequenced on its own single-read 150-cycle Illumina NextSeq 550 flow cell. On the study's bioinformatics: Because the immunoSEQ output included only junctional sequences and no quality scores, the filtering could not be the same as the filtering used for full-length reads. To assign V/J genes and CDR3, sequences were annotated against IMGT germline references using PyIR, a Python wrapper for IgBLAST v1.9. Reads with weak V/J assignments (E-value above 1e-6), missing CDR3, stop codons, out-of-frame junctions, or ambiguous translated residues were removed. V3J clonotypes were defined as sequences sharing an identical inferred V gene, J gene, and CDR3 amino acid sequence. Percentage overlap between repertoires was calculated by dividing the number of shared unique clonotypes by the size of the smaller repertoire. Richness of each repertoire was evaluated using RTK rarefaction, the Chao1 estimator, and Recon v2.1 estimates of unobserved clonotypes. OLGA was used to compute generation probabilities for all TCRbeta clonotypes that the gDNA method yielded from a few donors. TCRdb stores this immuneACCESS table with in-frame sequences only. Part of the clones is absent; in the studies checked, under half of the shortfall reflects unresolved V genes, and no reason is known for the rest. The D gene and trimming were derived from the DNA, and the V and J assignments and clone size from that table. Here the sample has 950,000 to 1,300,000 clones; roughly 70% occur a single time. Around 1.5% of the sample is taken by the ten largest.

The donors were healthy, HIV-negative adults with no recently reported acute infections or vaccinations. All donors were Caucasian adults living in Nashville, Tennessee, USA. CD4+ T cells were enriched through magnetic negative selection, after which naive cells were positively selected on CD45RA and the remaining negative fraction served as the memory subset. After blood collection by leukapheresis, PBMCs were isolated using Ficoll-Histopaque density gradient centrifugation and then cryopreserved in the vapor phase of liquid nitrogen. Analytical flow cytometry was used to check the purity and quantity of each magnetically sorted T cell population. From each sorted fraction, genomic DNA was isolated and quantified by UV absorbance on a Nanodrop 2000c. In regard to this clone: Its antigen target is currently unknown. Within one base of it there is no much larger clone, and no base qualities were kept.

At the junction V is shortened by 4 bases and J by 0 bases; bases outside the gene matches: 9. CDR1 and CDR2 (SGHRS, YFSETQ) derive from the germline V gene. CDR3 length: 18 amino acids, cysteine to phenylalanine. The kept DNA is CDR3 alone, 54 bases in frame from the first base. Study-wide conclusions, independent of this receptor: Across a handful of donors, around 5.4% of naive CD4, roughly 3.5% of naive CD8, under 2.5% of memory CD4, and 0.4% of memory CD8 clonotypes were shared. Higher generation probabilities were observed for clonotypes shared by all four sorted-subset donors than for non-shared clonotypes. Sampling was restricted to blood, and TCR repertoires in tissue are likely to differ from TCR repertoires in blood. Even with the large sequencing depth, rarefaction of the sorted-subset datasets indicated that sequencing was incomplete. Because the study included a small number of donors, the genetic and exposure-history diversity represented was limited. Naive subsets generally had larger estimated clonotype richness than memory subsets did. Pairwise subsampling indicated that sequencing depth was expected to affect the degree of clonotype sharing among donors.

The sample consisted of memory CD4+ T cells sorted from blood. The cell subset or site label of this sample denotes: CD45RA-negative fraction. This clonotype was sampled from a man aged 18 to 30 in good health. The chain is encoded by TRBV5-1 joined to TRBJ1-4; 10 bases in the junction line up with TRBD1. For the CDR3, the sequence is CASSPQTGGVATNEKLFF. Read as DNA, the sequence is TGCGCCAGCAGCCCACAGACAGGGGGCGTAGCAACTAATGAAAAACTGTTTTTT.